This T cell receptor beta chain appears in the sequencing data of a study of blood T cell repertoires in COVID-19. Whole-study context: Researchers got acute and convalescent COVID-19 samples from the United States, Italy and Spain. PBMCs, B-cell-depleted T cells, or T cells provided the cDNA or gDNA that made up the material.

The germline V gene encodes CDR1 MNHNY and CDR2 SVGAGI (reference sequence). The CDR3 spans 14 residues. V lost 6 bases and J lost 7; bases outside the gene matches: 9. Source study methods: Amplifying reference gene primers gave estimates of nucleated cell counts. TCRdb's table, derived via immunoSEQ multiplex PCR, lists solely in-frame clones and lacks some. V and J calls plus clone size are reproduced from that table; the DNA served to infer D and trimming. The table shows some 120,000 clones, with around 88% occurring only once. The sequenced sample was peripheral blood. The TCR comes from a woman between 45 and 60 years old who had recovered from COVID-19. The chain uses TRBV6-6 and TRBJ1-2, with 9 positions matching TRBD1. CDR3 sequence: CASREGQGWRGYTF. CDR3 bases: TGTGCCAGCAGAGAAGGACAGGGGTGGCGTGGCTACACCTTC.